These 12 T cell receptor beta chains were sequenced from one sample in a study of cytomegalovirus exposure and HLA in healthy donors. PCR used 60 Vbeta primers and 13 Jbeta primers. The table came from immunoSEQ multiplex PCR; TCRdb's copy has only in-frame clones and leaves some out. Of around 140,000 clones listed, roughly 79% are singletons. Source material: PBMCs. These receptors all come from a woman between 18 and 30 years old in good health and CMV-seronegative.

The rearrangement joins TRBV10-3 to TRBJ2-1, with TRBD2 matching 7 bases. The V gene's germline CDR1 is ENHRY and CDR2 SYGVKD. Trimming at V came to 11 bases and at J to 6 bases, leaving 13 bases not matched to a gene. There are 14 residues in the CDR3. CDR3 nucleotide sequence: TGTGCCTCCCACGGGGGGAGGGCCTCCAATGAGCAGTTCTTC. Protein product: CASHGGRASNEQFF.

This clone was picked up a small number of times. The chain uses TRBV19 and TRBJ2-1, with 12 bases identical to TRBD2. The CDR3 is 13 residues long. Germline trimming cut 7 bases from V and 13 bases from J; bases unmatched to any gene: 8. The germline gives CDR1 LNHDA, CDR2 SQIVND (reference sequence). This chain's CDR3 is CASTPSGRAFQFF. CDR3 sequence (DNA): TGTGCCAGTACCCCTAGCGGGAGGGCTTTCCAGTTCTTC.

The rearrangement joins TRBV4-1 to TRBJ2-5, with a possible D match to TRBD2 (6 bases). This CDR3 region has 14 residues. Germline CDR1 MGHRA, CDR2 YSYEKL. Between the trimmed V and J ends, which lost 4 bases and 5 bases, there was a span of 14 bases. The CDR3 sequence: CASSRSGLGETQYF. In nucleotides, the CDR3 is TGCGCCAGCAGCCGGAGCGGGTTGGGGGAGACCCAGTACTTC.

The chain uses TRBV5-1 and TRBJ1-3; no clear D gene. Germline CDR1 reads SGHRS; CDR2 reads YFSETQ. CDR3 size: 14 residues. Deletions cut 4 bases from V and 1 base from J, with 9 bases between. The CDR3 loop is CASSPGLSGNTIYF. DNA of the CDR3: TGCGCCAGCAGCCCGGGGTTATCTGGAAACACCATATATTTT.

V is TRBV5-1 and J is TRBJ2-1, with a tentative D call TRBD2 (6 bases). With 4 bases removed from V and 0 bases from J, the gap between germline ends came to 14 bases. Germline V gene sequence: CDR1 SGHRS, CDR2 YFSETQ. This CDR3 region has 16 residues. The chain's CDR3 is CASSLLGLSSYNEQFF. CDR3 nucleotides: TGCGCCAGCAGCCTCCTGGGACTTAGCTCCTACAATGAGCAGTTCTTC.

V is TRBV28 and J is TRBJ1-5, with 9 bases fitting TRBD1. V trimming: 8 bases; J trimming: 3 bases; junction bases outside the gene matches: 5. This CDR3 is 14 amino acids long. Germline CDR1 is MDHEN and CDR2 is SYDVKM. CDR3 amino acids: CASLQGAFNQPQHF. The CDR3 DNA reads as TGTGCCAGCCTACAGGGGGCATTCAATCAGCCCCAGCATTTT.

The J gene is TRBJ2-1, the V gene TRBV6-4; TRBD2 agrees at 12 bases. Germline V gene lookup returns CDR1 MRHNA and CDR2 SNTAGT. This CDR3 spans 17 amino acids. With 0 bases clipped from V and 9 bases from J, the junction kept 9 bases outside the gene matches. This chain's CDR3 is CASSDSGSSGRAGEQFF. In nucleotides, the CDR3 is TGTGCCAGCAGTGACTCAGGGTCTAGCGGGAGGGCCGGTGAGCAGTTCTTC.

The rearrangement uses TRBV7-2 and TRBJ2-1; D is unclear. The germline V gene encodes CDR1 SGHTA and CDR2 FQGNSA. There are 13 residues in the CDR3. The V and J ends lost 9 bases and 6 bases respectively, with 15 bases between them. The CDR3 protein is CASTPGVGNEQFF. The CDR3 region has the DNA TGTGCCAGTACGCCCGGTGTCGGCAATGAGCAGTTCTTC.

This rearrangement joins TRBV28 to TRBJ1-2; TRBD1 aligns across 12 bases. J lost 8 bases, V lost 6 bases, and 7 bases had no gene match. CDR3 length equals 14 residues. The germline gives CDR1 MDHEN, CDR2 SYDVKM. CDR3 nucleotides: TGTGCCAGCAGGATTGGGACAGGGGGCGAAGGCTACACCTTC. Translating it yields CASRIGTGGEGYTF.

The rearrangement links TRBV5-6 to TRBJ2-5, with TRBD1 matching 10 bases. V gave up 3 bases and J gave up 8 bases; unmatched junction bases: 4. CDR3 length equals 13 residues. Germline loops: CDR1 SGHDT, CDR2 YYEEEE. In nucleotides, the CDR3 is TGTGCCAGCAGCTCCGGACAGGGGGAAACCCAGTACTTC. It encodes CASSSGQGETQYF.

The chain uses TRBV5-6 and TRBJ1-2; TRBD1 aligns across 8 bases. Germline V gene data show CDR1 as SGHDT and CDR2 as YYEEEE. The junction had 2 bases not matched to a gene; V was cut back by 0 bases and J by 7 bases. The CDR3 loop spans 13 amino acids. CDR3: CASSLATGAGYTF. DNA of the CDR3: TGTGCCAGCAGCTTGGCGACAGGGGCTGGCTACACCTTC. The full variable domain, completed using reference TRBV5-6 and TRBJ1-2, is DAGVTQSPTHLIKTRGQQVTLRCSPKSGHDTVSWYQQALGQGPQFIFQYYEEEERQRGNFPDRFSGHQFPNYSSELNVNALLLGDSALYLCASSLATGAGYTFGSGTRLTVV.

The chain links TRBV10-1 to TRBJ2-7; TRBD2 matches at 8 bases. Per the germline V gene, CDR1 is WNHNN and CDR2 is SYGVQD (reference sequence). There are 12 residues in the CDR3. The J segment lost 5 bases and the V segment lost 6 bases, leaving 3 bases of the junction unmatched. CDR3 coding DNA: TGCGCCAGCAGCGATAGCGGGAACGAGCAGTACTTC. Its translation is CASSDSGNEQYF.